These 21 T cell receptor beta chains originate from one sample sequenced in a study of beta chain features in type 1 diabetes. The whole isolated RNA underwent reverse transcription, so sequencing captured expressed TCRB transcripts. The protocol was immunoSEQ multiplex PCR, while the TCRdb copy is restricted to in-frame clones and leaves out a portion. Found here are 150,000 to 200,000 clones, about 12% of them singletons; the top ten hold 0.55% to 0.8%. Sequencing was carried out using central memory CD4+ T cells from blood. These receptors were obtained from a woman under 30 in good health.

V is TRBV6-1 and J is TRBJ2-3; no definite D call. The V and J ends lost 2 bases and 5 bases respectively, with 14 bases between them. The CDR3 runs 15 residues. The germline CDR1 and CDR2 sequences are MNHNS and SASEGT. The CDR3 DNA is TGTGCCAGCAGTGAACTATCTCCTCCGGGAGATACGCAGTATTTT. Its translation is CASSELSPPGDTQYF.

The sample holds a few counts of this clone. The rearrangement uses TRBV7-2 and TRBJ2-7; TRBD2 is a possible D gene (5 bases). The V end was cut by 5 bases, the J end by 6 bases, with 14 bases between. Looked up from germline, CDR1 is SGHTA and CDR2 is FQGNSA. The CDR3 contains 13 residues. The CDR3 DNA follows: TGTGCCAGCAGCCAACAGACTATGGGCGAGCAGTACTTC. Its protein is CASSQQTMGEQYF.

This clone turned up a few times. V usage is TRBV10-3 and J usage is TRBJ2-7; D might be TRBD1 (7 bases). There are 16 residues in the CDR3. V shed 10 bases and J shed 3 bases, with 25 bases lying between them. The germline gives CDR1 ENHRY, CDR2 SYGVKD. The CDR3 nucleotides are TGTGCCAGCAGATATGGGGGGACAGCAAAGAACTACGAGCAGTACTTC. It is translated as CASRYGGTAKNYEQYF.

This clone came up a few times. The chain employs TRBV15 and TRBJ2-2; 11 bases are a match to TRBD2. V dropped 3 bases and J dropped 8; count of bases not matched to a gene: 8. The CDR3 spans 16 residues. Germline V gene data show CDR1 as LNHNV and CDR2 as YYDKDF (reference sequence). CDR3 nucleotides: TGTGCCACCAGCAGGGGACTAGCGGTGGGAGAAGGGGAGCTGTTTTTT. This translates into CATSRGLAVGEGELFF.

Of note for this clone: A far larger clone is one nucleotide away, so this likely arose from a read error. The gene calls are TRBV5-4 and TRBJ2-5, with 7 positions matching TRBD2. The junction had 3 bases not matched to a gene; V was cut back by 3 bases and J by 1 base. The CDR3 runs 14 residues. CDR1 is SGHNT, CDR2 YYREEE, per germline (reference sequence). The CDR3, as DNA: TGTGCCAGCAGCTCAGCGGGGAGCCAAGAGACCCAGTACTTC. The encoded protein is CASSSAGSQETQYF.

This clone was counted between two and nine times. This sequence joins TRBV19 and TRBJ1-5; unclear D gene. V gave up 5 bases and J gave up 1 base, with 12 bases separating them. Germline CDR1 is LNHDA and CDR2 is SQIVND (reference sequence). This CDR3 is built from 15 residues. CDR3 DNA: TGTGCCAGTAGTCTAATACTACTGAGCAATCAGCCCCAGCATTTT. It translates to CASSLILLSNQPQHF.

The chain joins TRBV28 to TRBJ1-2, with D perhaps TRBD1 (5 bases). V shed 1 base and J shed 4 bases, with 13 bases lying between them. CDR1 and CDR2 from the germline V gene are MDHEN and SYDVKM. CDR3 size: 15 residues. As DNA, the CDR3 is TGTGCCAGCAGTTTATCCCGCAGGGCCTCCTATGGCTACACCTTC. Protein: CASSLSRRASYGYTF.

The genes are TRBV5-4 and TRBJ2-3; D ambiguous. Germline V gene data show CDR1 as SGHNT and CDR2 as YYREEE (reference sequence). The CDR3 contains 16 residues. V was cut by 1 base and J by 0 bases, with 12 bases left in between. CDR3 in amino acids: CASSLLSYSSTDTQYF. The CDR3 nucleotides read TGTGCCAGCAGCTTGTTGAGTTACTCTAGCACAGATACGCAGTATTTT.

This chain connects TRBV25-1 to TRBJ2-1; D gene ambiguous. The CDR3 spans 18 residues. Between the trimmed V and J ends, which lost 3 bases and 4 bases, there was a span of 22 bases. CDR1 and CDR2 from the germline V gene are MGHDK and SYGVNS. CDR3 in DNA: TGTGCCAGCAGTGACCGGCAGGCTGATTCTTCCCCGTACAATGAGCAGTTCTTC. Translation: CASSDRQADSSPYNEQFF. The full variable domain, rest sourced from reference TRBV25-1 and TRBJ2-1, is EADIYQTPRYLVIGTGKKITLECSQTMGHDKMYWYQQDPGMELHLIHYSYGVNSTEKGDLSSESTVSRIRTEHFPLTLESARPSHTSQYLCASSDRQADSSPYNEQFFGPGTRLTVL.

This clone was seen a handful of times. This chain's CDR3 is CSAVQMEGFDEKLFF. The CDR3 region has the DNA TGCAGCGCCGTCCAGATGGAGGGGTTCGATGAAAAACTGTTTTTT. The chain carries TRBV29-1 and TRBJ1-4, with D possibly TRBD1 on 5 matching bases. CDR1 is SQVTM and CDR2 is ANQGSEA in the germline V gene. V lost 7 bases and J 6 bases, leaving 21 bases between the germline ends. The CDR3 runs 15 residues.

The CDR3 loop reads CSVEDRQGAETQYF. CDR3 in DNA: TGCAGCGTTGAAGATCGACAGGGGGCTGAGACCCAGTACTTC. The chain carries TRBV29-1 and TRBJ2-5; TRBD1 matches at 10 bases. Unmatched junction bases numbered 3, after V lost 0 bases and J lost 5 bases. CDR1 is SQVTM, CDR2 ANQGSEA, per germline. The CDR3 runs to 14 residues. The full variable domain, in which reference TRBV29-1 and TRBJ2-5 provide the parts outside the CDR3, is SAVISQKPSRDICQRGTSLTIQCQVDSQVTMMFWYRQQPGQSLTLIATANQGSEATYESGFVIDKFPISRPNLTFSTLTVSNMSPEDSSIYLCSVEDRQGAETQYFGPGTRLLVL.

The rearrangement uses TRBV30 and TRBJ1-1; possibly TRBD1 for D (5 bases). Germline V lookup: CDR1 GTSNPN, CDR2 SVGIG (reference sequence). This CDR3 is 14 amino acids long. The V and J ends lost 1 base and 1 base respectively, with 10 bases between them. The CDR3 spells CAWSDGGGNTEAFF. The CDR3 region has the DNA TGTGCCTGGAGTGATGGGGGGGGGAACACTGAAGCTTTCTTT.

This clone was seen only a few times. V usage is TRBV28 and J usage is TRBJ2-1; 10 nucleotides align to TRBD2. This CDR3 is 15 amino acids long. The germline V gene encodes CDR1 MDHEN and CDR2 SYDVKM. The junction had 9 bases not matched to a gene; V was cut back by 6 bases and J by 7 bases. CDR3 DNA: TGTGCCAGCAGGCGCTCTAGCGGGAGTGGAAATGAGCAGTTCTTC. This encodes CASRRSSGSGNEQFF.

J is TRBJ1-5 and V is TRBV28, with TRBD1 matching over 11 bases. Per the germline V gene, CDR1 is MDHEN and CDR2 is SYDVKM. Trimming cost V 2 bases and J 1 base; bases outside gene matches: 13. CDR3 size: 20 residues. The CDR3 here is CASSLNPWTGGLLSNQPQHF. The CDR3 region has the DNA TGTGCCAGCAGTTTAAACCCCTGGACAGGGGGCTTATTGAGCAATCAGCCCCAGCATTTT.

This chain uses TRBV28 with TRBJ1-2; D gene ambiguous. V lost 8 bases and J lost 2, with 21 bases in between. Germline assignment: CDR1 MDHEN and CDR2 SYDVKM. This CDR3 is 16 amino acids long. The CDR3 DNA reads TGTGCCAGCCTATACTCGAGTCAGGCCCAGAACTATGGCTACACCTTC. This translates into CASLYSSQAQNYGYTF.

The rearrangement links TRBV11-1 to TRBJ2-2; D is unclear. Trimming left V 1 base short and J 0 bases short, with 6 bases between. CDR1 and CDR2 (germline): SGHAT, FQDESV (reference sequence). The CDR3 runs to 15 residues. CDR3 in amino acids: CASSLVLPNTGELFF. The CDR3, as DNA: TGTGCCAGCAGCTTAGTACTTCCGAACACCGGGGAGCTGTTTTTT.

This clone was seen ten or more times. The chain has TRBV11-2 and TRBJ2-5; D gene ambiguous. Germline loops: CDR1 SGHAT, CDR2 FQNNGV. CDR3 length: 14 residues. V was cut by 3 bases and J by 2 bases, with 10 bases left in between. The chain's CDR3 is CASSFSRLQETQYF. CDR3 DNA sequence: TGTGCCAGCAGCTTTTCTAGGTTACAAGAGACCCAGTACTTC.

This clone is a singleton in its sample. The chain recombines TRBV6-1 with TRBJ2-7, with D possibly TRBD2 on 6 matching bases. This CDR3 is built from 15 residues. The V gene's germline CDR1 is MNHNS and CDR2 SASEGT. V was trimmed by 3 bases and J by 4 bases, leaving 16 bases between them. Written as DNA, the CDR3 is TGTGCCAGCAGTGAGTCCCCTAGCGCCTTATACGAGCAGTACTTC. As protein: CASSESPSALYEQYF.

This clone occurred a few times. V is TRBV14 and J is TRBJ1-2; 7 positions match TRBD1. The CDR3 contains 15 residues. The V segment lost 1 base and the J segment 0 bases; nucleotides outside the gene matches: 2. In germline, CDR1 is SGHDN, CDR2 FVKESK. As DNA, the CDR3 is TGTGCCAGCAGCCAAGCGACAGGGTCTAACTATGGCTACACCTTC. Translated: CASSQATGSNYGYTF.

The rearrangement links TRBV4-3 to TRBJ2-1, with TRBD1 as a possible D gene (6 bases). The CDR3 length is 16 residues. CDR1 is LGHNA and CDR2 is YSLEER in the germline V gene. The V and J ends lost 0 bases and 8 bases respectively, with 17 bases between them. The DNA of the CDR3 is TGCGCCAGCAGCCAAGAGTGGACAGTTCTCTCTGATGAGCAGTTCTTC. It encodes CASSQEWTVLSDEQFF.

A few counts support this clone. The chain recombines TRBV7-7 with TRBJ2-5; 7 bases match TRBD2. J gave up 4 bases and V 10 bases, and 9 bases lay outside the gene matches. The CDR3 length is 13 residues. The V gene's germline CDR1 is SSHAT and CDR2 FNYEAQ (reference sequence). CDR3 in DNA: TGTGCCACAAGCGGGACCATCAGAGAGACCCAGTACTTC. Translated: CATSGTIRETQYF.